The clone carrying this T cell receptor (beta chain) was seen more than once but under ten times. Its cognate antigen is unknown. PCR primers comprised 60 Vbeta and 13 Jbeta primers. Clones were sequenced by immunoSEQ multiplex PCR, and TCRdb holds only the in-frame ones, with some missing. The sample shows about 69,000 clones, less than 70% of them seen only once. Germline values: CDR1 SGHTA, CDR2 FQGTGA. The CDR3 consists of 15 residues. Trimming pared 2 bases from V and 8 bases from J, leaving 13 bases between. The data belong to a study of cytomegalovirus exposure and HLA in healthy donors. At the level of the study: Sequencing of about 179 million T cells in an earlier analysis found 100 million to 140 million unique TCR beta sequences.

Participants comprised healthy donors of bone marrow. Regarding the study as a whole: As a later analysis showed, several of the most significant clusters appeared to be linked to common viral pathogens.

The receptor was derived from a woman under 40 in good health and CMV-seronegative. The chain employs TRBV7-3 and TRBJ1-6; D is possibly TRBD1 (5 bases). Material for sequencing was PBMCs. This chain's CDR3 is CASSLGGPSDSPLHF. The CDR3 region has the DNA TGTGCCAGCAGCTTAGGGGGACCTAGCGATTCACCCCTCCACTTT.